This TCR beta chain was found in a study of cytomegalovirus exposure and HLA in healthy donors. In this sample, this clone turned up once. Amplification used 60 Vbeta primers and 13 Jbeta primers. Only in-frame clones appear in the TCRdb table, and some are missing; sequencing was by immunoSEQ multiplex PCR. The sample has 150,000 to 200,000 clones; roughly two thirds are singletons. Germline V gene sequence: CDR1 SGHTA, CDR2 FQGNSA. Trimming took off 3 bases at V and 5 bases at J, with 19 bases between the two ends. CDR3 length: 16 residues. The chain has TRBV7-2 and TRBJ1-2; D remains unclear. The TCR was taken from a woman in her thirties or forties in good health and CMV-seropositive. Sequences were obtained from PBMCs. The CDR3 bases are TGTGCCAGCAGCTTTTTTAATCGGGGAAAATTGTATGGCTACACCTTC. Translated: CASSFFNRGKLYGYTF.